This paragraph covers one T cell receptor beta chain sequence. Its antigen is still unknown. This record comes from a study of metastatic and nonmetastatic thyroid tumors. The wider study: Repertoire comparisons spanned blood and tumor or nodule tissue from malignant and benign thyroid patients. Overall study findings and caveats: The study reportedly found significantly higher TCR beta diversity in malignant thyroid tumors than benign nodules, in blood and tumor.

There were no patients who had received any treatment before thyroid surgery. The authors' processing: To classify distant metastasis in papillary thyroid cancer, a model was built from CDR3 differences across clinicopathological groups. TCRdb reassembled clones from the PCR reads with MiXCR. The V and J calls and clone size are TCRdb's, not the authors'. The sample has about 14,000 clones, approximately 12% seen once; the top ten hold roughly 15%. There are 12 residues in the CDR3. Trimming cost V 10 bases and J 6 bases, with 16 bases left between them. Germline CDR1 is MNHNS and CDR2 is SASEGT. The V and J genes are TRBV6-1 and TRBJ2-7, with TRBD1 as a possible D gene (6 bases). This TCR was sampled from a female donor with papillary thyroid cancer or a benign thyroid nodule (not recorded which). Some clones in this sample may be carry-over from other donors' samples. The specimen sequenced was blood. This CDR3 reads CATSTGSVEQYF. The CDR3 DNA is TGTGCCACCAGCACAGGGTCGGTCGAGCAGTACTTC.